One TCR beta chain is described in this entry. This entry belongs to a study of control samples from healthy donors and cancer patients. The method was immunoSEQ multiplex PCR; TCRdb's version includes in-frame clones alone and lacks a portion of them. This table holds approximately 150,000 clones, about nine tenths found once. The sequenced sample was blood. The receptor was isolated from a man under 40 in good health.

The CDR3 DNA follows: TGTGCCAGCAGTCCCCGGCTAACTGAAGCTTTCTTT. It translates to CASSPRLTEAFF. The chain has TRBV6-6 and TRBJ1-1; D is undetermined. Germline assignment: CDR1 MNHNY and CDR2 SVGAGI (reference sequence). The CDR3 is 12 residues long. With 5 bases removed from V and 5 bases from J, the gap between germline ends came to 9 bases.